The subject of this entry is one T cell receptor (beta chain). The antigen is unknown. The record originates from a study of T cell responses to AZD1222 COVID-19 vaccine. Points from the study as a whole: Donors were mostly white British, more females; clonal diversity possibly underestimated.

Measured with immunoSEQ multiplex PCR; TCRdb has only the in-frame clones, and not every one. Among tens of thousands of clones, around 90% were seen once, and the ten largest hold about a tenth. V gave up 4 bases and J gave up 3 bases; unmatched junction bases: 6. The germline V gene has CDR1 LNHDA and CDR2 SQIVND (reference sequence). The length of the CDR3 is 14 residues. The sample was peripheral blood, taken on day 0 of MenACWY control vaccination. The receptor was derived from an adult in good health. The gene calls are TRBV19 and TRBJ2-7; 7 bases match TRBD1. The chain's CDR3 is CASSKTGMIYEQYF. In DNA, the CDR3 is TGTGCCAGTAGTAAGACAGGGATGATCTACGAGCAGTACTTC. Full variable domain (missing parts from reference TRBV19 and TRBJ2-7): DGGITQSPKYLFRKEGQNVTLSCEQNLNHDAMYWYRQDPGQGLRLIYYSQIVNDFQKGDIAEGYSVSREKKESFPLTVTSAQKNPTAFYLCASSKTGMIYEQYFGPGTRLTVT.